The source of this T cell receptor (beta chain) is a study of blood T cells in healthy people across ages. General study points: In older individuals, TCR beta diversity per million T cells was lower, falling roughly linearly with age.

Concerning this clonotype itself: Its specificity is unknown.

It was with a sample-barcoded 5' primer and a J-beta primer mix that a second PCR of roughly 7 to 12 cycles was run. TCRdb processed the 5' RACE reads anew with MiXCR; each CDR3 protein has one entry. The sample shows approximately 700,000 distinct CDR3 sequences, roughly 30% of them seen only once. Germline loops: CDR1 LGHNA, CDR2 YSLEER. V dropped 0 bases and J dropped 5; count of bases not matched to a gene: 3. The length of the CDR3 is 16 residues. The sequenced material came from blood. This chain connects TRBV4-3 to TRBJ2-1, with 11 bases that match TRBD2. This clonotype originated in a woman of 80 years or more in good health. The CDR3 here is CASSQDTSGGNNEQFF. The CDR3, as DNA: TGCGCCAGCAGCCAAGATACTAGCGGGGGCAACAATGAGCAGTTCTTC.